The 26 T cell receptor beta chains listed next were all sequenced from one sample in a study of CD8 T cells in ankylosing spondylitis (dated by TCRdb to between 2016 and 2019). The library was made by 5' RACE. Sequencing relied on an Illumina HiSeq 2500. TCRdb reran the public reads through fastp at Q25 and MiXCR, keeping productive beta chains. Rows with a matching CDR3 protein are joined into one entry that keeps the most common DNA and genes. This sample is represented by 40,000 to 50,000 distinct CDR3 sequences; 4% of them were singletons. Clones ranked in the top ten supply under 4.5% of the sample. Sequenced material: blood, either unsorted or a sorted T cell fraction (not recorded which). The receptor source for this set is a female donor with ankylosing spondylitis or in good health (not recorded which).

The sample holds many counts of this clonotype. The chain combines TRBV9 with TRBJ2-5; 13 nucleotides agree with TRBD2. J lost 2 bases, V lost 2 bases, and 6 bases had no gene match. This CDR3 spans 17 amino acids. CDR1 is SGDLS and CDR2 is YYNGEE in the germline V gene. The CDR3 sequence: CASSVATSGGRQETQYF. For the CDR3, the DNA is TGTGCCAGCAGCGTGGCGACTAGCGGGGGGCGACAAGAGACCCAGTACTTC.

This clonotype was seen at least ten times. The J gene is TRBJ1-2, the V gene TRBV9; D remains ambiguous. From germline, CDR1 is SGDLS and CDR2 YYNGEE. The germline V and J ends were trimmed by 0 bases and 5 bases, with 14 bases remaining between them. CDR3 size: 15 residues. DNA of the CDR3: TGTGCCAGCAGCGTAGCTGAGGACCGGTCTTATGGCTACACCTTC. Its protein is CASSVAEDRSYGYTF.

This clonotype was seen repeatedly, ten times or more. This chain connects TRBV9 to TRBJ2-1; D is uncertain. Germline V gene sequence: CDR1 SGDLS, CDR2 YYNGEE. Deletions cut 6 bases from V and 1 base from J, with 8 bases between. The CDR3 covers 13 residues. CDR3 sequence: CASNAESYNEQFF. CDR3 nucleotide sequence: TGTGCCAGCAACGCAGAGTCCTACAATGAGCAGTTCTTC.

This clonotype was observed many times. The V and J genes are TRBV9 and TRBJ2-2; 7 nucleotides match TRBD1. The CDR3 spans 16 residues. Germline V lookup: CDR1 SGDLS, CDR2 YYNGEE. After removal of 3 bases from V and 5 bases from J, the junction contained 10 bases not matched to a gene. CDR3 DNA sequence: TGTGCCAGCAGCGCCAGCTACAGGGGCAGGACCGGGGAGCTGTTTTTT. Amino acid sequence: CASSASYRGRTGELFF.

This clonotype was found many times. The chain carries TRBV9 and TRBJ1-3, with 11 bases matching TRBD1. The CDR3 contains 19 residues. V was clipped by 3 bases and J by 1 base; unmatched bases: 12. The germline gives CDR1 SGDLS, CDR2 YYNGEE. CDR3 sequence (DNA): TGTGCCAGCAGCGAGGGGGGGCACCGGGACAGGGGGTCTGGAAACACCATATATTTT. Its translation: CASSEGGHRDRGSGNTIYF.

This clonotype was observed at least ten times. The chain recombines TRBV9 with TRBJ2-4, with D possibly matching TRBD2 (5 bases). The CDR3 loop spans 15 amino acids. Germline CDR1 and CDR2: SGDLS and YYNGEE. Trimming left V 5 bases short and J 0 bases short, with 12 bases between. The DNA of the CDR3 is TGTGCCAGCAGTCCCGGCGGGCCAGCCAAAAACATTCAGTACTTC. It translates to CASSPGGPAKNIQYF.

This clonotype was seen ten or more times. V is TRBV9 and J is TRBJ1-1; possible D gene TRBD1, 5 bases. The germline gives CDR1 SGDLS, CDR2 YYNGEE. V lost 3 bases to trimming and J lost 5 bases, with 11 bases between them. The CDR3 is 13 residues long. DNA for the CDR3: TGTGCCAGCAGCGGGGGCGGTAGGACTGAAGCTTTCTTT. Encoded protein: CASSGGGRTEAFF. The full variable domain, its missing parts supplied by reference TRBV9 and TRBJ1-1, is DSGVTQTPKHLITATGQRVTLRCSPRSGDLSVYWYQQSLDQGLQFLIQYYNGEERAKGNILERFSAQQFPDLHSELNLSSLELGDSALYFCASSGGGRTEAFFGQGTRLTVV.

This clonotype has a count of ten or more. The rearrangement joins TRBV9 to TRBJ2-2; D is unclear. The germline CDR1 and CDR2 sequences are SGDLS and YYNGEE. V gave up 2 bases and J gave up 1 base, with 3 bases separating them. The CDR3 has 13 residues. This CDR3 is CASSVQNTGELFF. In nucleotides, the CDR3 is TGTGCCAGCAGCGTCCAGAACACCGGGGAGCTGTTTTTT.

This clonotype has at least ten counts. This chain joins TRBV9 and TRBJ1-6, with no clear D. Deletions cut 1 base from V and 14 bases from J, with 10 bases between. The CDR3 consists of 12 residues. Germline CDR1 reads SGDLS; CDR2 reads YYNGEE. The CDR3 protein is CASSVPGSTLHF. The DNA for the CDR3 is TGTGCCAGCAGCGTACCAGGTTCGACCCTCCACTTT. The full variable domain, in which reference TRBV9 and TRBJ1-6 provide the parts outside the CDR3, is DSGVTQTPKHLITATGQRVTLRCSPRSGDLSVYWYQQSLDQGLQFLIQYYNGEERAKGNILERFSAQQFPDLHSELNLSSLELGDSALYFCASSVPGSTLHFGNGTRLTVT.

There are many counts of this clonotype. The rearrangement uses TRBV9 and TRBJ1-2; 9 bases match TRBD1. Germline V gene sequence: CDR1 SGDLS, CDR2 YYNGEE. The CDR3 consists of 15 residues. Trimming took 2 bases from V and 6 from J; bases not matched to a gene: 8. CDR3 nucleotides: TGTGCCAGCAGCGTCGGACAGGGGCTCGGGCATGGCTACACCTTC. This translates into CASSVGQGLGHGYTF.

This clonotype was observed many times. The chain employs TRBV9 and TRBJ2-7; D possibly corresponds to TRBD2 (6 bases). Trimming stripped 4 bases from V and 0 bases from J, with 17 bases between. From germline, CDR1 is SGDLS and CDR2 YYNGEE. The CDR3 contains 16 residues. This chain's CDR3 is CASSPHSGGSSYEQYF. The CDR3 nucleotides are TGTGCCAGCAGCCCCCACAGCGGAGGGAGCTCCTACGAGCAGTACTTC. Looking up the rest from reference TRBV9 and TRBJ2-7 gives the full variable domain: DSGVTQTPKHLITATGQRVTLRCSPRSGDLSVYWYQQSLDQGLQFLIQYYNGEERAKGNILERFSAQQFPDLHSELNLSSLELGDSALYFCASSPHSGGSSYEQYFGPGTRLTVT.

This clonotype has a count of ten or more. This could be a read error, since a much larger clone is one nucleotide away. The chain combines TRBV9 with TRBJ2-3; weak D call: TRBD2 (6 bases). Germline loops: CDR1 SGDLS, CDR2 YYNGEE. The CDR3 length is 15 residues. Between the trimmed V and J ends, which lost 0 bases and 3 bases, there was a span of 11 bases. The CDR3 is CASSVGGVRTDTQYF. The CDR3 nucleotides read TGTGCCAGCAGCGTAGGGGGGGTAAGGACAGATACGCAGTATTTT.

In its sample, this clonotype was seen many times. The V gene is TRBV9, the J gene TRBJ1-4; no firm D call. V was trimmed by 0 bases and J by 3 bases, leaving 9 bases between them. The CDR3 consists of 15 residues. CDR1 is SGDLS and CDR2 is YYNGEE in the germline V gene. The CDR3 reads CASSVEMASNEKLFF. Written as DNA, the CDR3 is TGTGCCAGCAGCGTAGAGATGGCTTCTAATGAAAAACTGTTTTTT.

This clonotype was counted at least ten times. The chain couples TRBV9 to TRBJ2-3, with TRBD1 identical over 7 bases. J gave up 6 bases and V 5 bases, and 6 bases lay outside the gene matches. This CDR3 comprises 13 residues. Germline V gene data show CDR1 as SGDLS and CDR2 as YYNGEE. The chain's CDR3 is CASSPDRADTQYF. For the CDR3, the DNA is TGTGCCAGCAGTCCTGACAGGGCGGATACGCAGTATTTT.

The gene calls are TRBV11-3 and TRBJ1-5; D is uncertain. Germline V CDR1 and CDR2: SGHNT, YENEEA. V shed 2 bases and J shed 6 bases, with 11 bases lying between them. This CDR3 contains 14 residues. The CDR3 coding sequence is TGTGCCAGCAGCTTATCGGGGATGGGTCAGCCCCAGCATTTT. Translation gives CASSLSGMGQPQHF.

This clonotype was counted many times. The rearrangement links TRBV9 to TRBJ2-1, with 9 positions matching TRBD2. Trimming cost V 5 bases and J 11 bases; bases outside gene matches: 11. CDR1 is SGDLS and CDR2 is YYNGEE in the germline V gene. CDR3 size: 14 residues. The CDR3 here is CASRGGGAVGKQFF. CDR3 sequence (DNA): TGTGCCAGCAGGGGCGGGGGGGCCGTGGGCAAGCAGTTCTTC.

This clonotype was recorded many times. The chain employs TRBV9 and TRBJ2-3; 8 bases are a match to TRBD2. CDR1 SGDLS and CDR2 YYNGEE come from the germline V gene. The CDR3 is made up of 15 amino acids. V lost 5 bases to trimming and J lost 0 bases; unmatched junction nucleotides: 5. CDR3 protein: CASSRSGASTDTQYF. CDR3 bases: TGTGCCAGCAGTCGTAGCGGGGCTAGCACAGATACGCAGTATTTT.

In its sample, this clonotype was seen many times. The V call is TRBV9, the J call TRBJ2-2; 8 bases are shared with TRBD1. The J segment lost 6 bases and the V segment lost 1 base, leaving 11 bases of the junction unmatched. Germline CDR1 and CDR2: SGDLS and YYNGEE. The CDR3 runs to 17 residues. CDR3 amino acids: CASSVTFGQGAAGELFF. In DNA, the CDR3 is TGTGCCAGCAGCGTAACTTTTGGACAGGGCGCAGCCGGGGAGCTGTTTTTT.

This clonotype has ten or more counts. This chain connects TRBV9 to TRBJ2-1; D possibly corresponds to TRBD1 (5 bases). The CDR3 covers 15 residues. CDR1 is SGDLS, CDR2 YYNGEE, per germline. Trimming removed 4 bases from V and 3 bases from J, with 14 bases in between. The DNA of the CDR3 is TGTGCCAGCAGCCTCCAGGGTAGATTCTACAATGAGCAGTTCTTC. Its translation: CASSLQGRFYNEQFF.

This clonotype was detected ten times or more. V is TRBV9 and J is TRBJ2-1, with 8 bases that match TRBD2. The CDR3 length is 14 residues. Trimming cost V 7 bases and J 11 bases; bases outside gene matches: 14. The germline V gene encodes CDR1 SGDLS and CDR2 YYNGEE. This chain's CDR3 is CASSSSGDGWKQFF. The CDR3 DNA reads TGTGCCAGCTCGAGTAGCGGGGACGGGTGGAAGCAGTTCTTC.

This clonotype was counted at least ten times. The V call is TRBV9, the J call TRBJ2-5; possibly TRBD1 for D (5 bases). V gave up 1 base and J gave up 5 bases, with 12 bases separating them. The CDR3 is 14 residues long. CDR1 is SGDLS, CDR2 YYNGEE, per germline. Written as DNA, the CDR3 is TGTGCCAGCAGCGTACAAGGGGCCGAGGAGACCCAGTACTTC. It specifies CASSVQGAEETQYF.

This clonotype was seen ten or more times. The gene calls are TRBV9 and TRBJ2-7, with D tentatively TRBD1 or TRBD2 (5 bases each). Germline V gene data show CDR1 as SGDLS and CDR2 as YYNGEE. The CDR3 is 14 amino acids. V lost 4 bases, J lost 2 bases, and 13 bases lay in between. The CDR3 nucleotides read TGTGCCAGCAGCACGACCTGGGACGCCTACGAGCAGTACTTC. Residues: CASSTTWDAYEQYF.

This clonotype was observed at least ten times. The chain carries TRBV9 and TRBJ1-6; D gene unclear. Deletions cut 0 bases from V and 8 bases from J, with 12 bases between. CDR3 length: 15 residues. The germline gives CDR1 SGDLS, CDR2 YYNGEE. CDR3 in DNA: TGTGCCAGCAGCGTAGAGGGCCGGACGGATTCACCCCTCCACTTT. Its translation is CASSVEGRTDSPLHF.

This clonotype has ten or more counts. V is TRBV9 and J is TRBJ2-2, with D perhaps given as TRBD1 or TRBD2 (5 bases each). Germline CDR1 and CDR2: SGDLS and YYNGEE. The CDR3 runs to 16 residues. Trimming removed 4 bases from V and 4 bases from J, with 17 bases in between. CDR3 sequence: CASSPRGRESTGELFF. Written as DNA, the CDR3 is TGTGCCAGCAGCCCTCGGGGCAGGGAATCCACCGGGGAGCTGTTTTTT.

In its sample, this clonotype was seen many times. The genes are TRBV9 and TRBJ1-1; D uncertain. Per the germline V gene, CDR1 is SGDLS and CDR2 is YYNGEE. The CDR3 sequence is 16 residues long. Deletions cut 0 bases from V and 0 bases from J, with 12 bases between. The CDR3 is CASSVEVGSLNTEAFF. DNA for the CDR3: TGTGCCAGCAGCGTAGAGGTCGGCAGCTTGAACACTGAAGCTTTCTTT.

This clonotype was found many times. The rearrangement links TRBV4-2 to TRBJ2-7; D possibly corresponds to TRBD1 (5 bases). The V end was cut by 3 bases, the J end by 1 base, with 10 bases between. The CDR3 covers 14 residues. Germline loops: CDR1 LGHNA, CDR2 YNFKEQ. The DNA for the CDR3 is TGTGCCAGCAGCCAGGGGCGAGAGTCCTACGAGCAGTACTTC. Translating it yields CASSQGRESYEQYF.